One and the same sample provided the 5 T cell receptor beta chains below, sequenced in a study of blood T cell repertoires in COVID-19. Generated by immunoSEQ multiplex PCR, the TCRdb table keeps only in-frame clones and is missing some. The sample shows roughly 100,000 clones, around 81% of them seen only once. Sequences were obtained from peripheral blood. These TCRs come from a man at least 80 years old with acute or convalescent COVID-19.

V usage is TRBV2 and J usage is TRBJ1-5; 7 nucleotides match TRBD1. The CDR3 is 14 amino acids. In germline, CDR1 is SNHLY, CDR2 FYNNEI. The V segment lost 6 bases and the J segment 2 bases; nucleotides outside the gene matches: 4. CDR3 protein: CASSVGTGNQPQHF. DNA of the CDR3: TGTGCCAGCAGCGTAGGGACAGGCAATCAGCCCCAGCATTTT.

The rearrangement links TRBV18 to TRBJ2-5, with 10 positions matching TRBD2. Germline V lookup: CDR1 KGHSH, CDR2 LQKENI. The junction had 2 bases not matched to a gene; V was cut back by 2 bases and J by 5 bases. The CDR3 loop spans 14 amino acids. CDR3 in DNA: TGTGCCAGCTCACCAAATAGCGGGAGGGAGACCCAGTACTTC. Translating gives CASSPNSGRETQYF.

On this clone itself: One end of the junction fails to match germline, which may point to a read error. The chain recombines TRBV2 with TRBJ2-3; 10 bases align to TRBD1. Per germline, CDR1 SNHLY and CDR2 FYNNEI. The CDR3 runs to 14 residues. The CDR3 DNA sequence: TGTGCCAGCAGCCTGACAGGGGGCACAGATACGCAATATTTT. Translated, it gives CASSLTGGTDTQYF.

The V and J genes are TRBV7-8 and TRBJ2-1, with 8 bases aligning to TRBD2. Germline CDR1 reads SGHVS; CDR2 reads FQNEAQ. The V and J ends lost 7 bases and 6 bases, in that order; junction bases with no gene match: 11. The CDR3 is 15 amino acids. The CDR3 bases are TGTGCCAGCACCCGGCGGCGGGAGGACTTCAATGAGCAGTTCTTC. Amino acids: CASTRRREDFNEQFF. The whole variable domain, filled in from reference TRBV7-8 and TRBJ2-1, reads GAGVSQSPRYKVAKRGQDVALRCDPISGHVSLFWYQQALGQGPEFLTYFQNEAQLDKSGLPSDRFFAERPEGSVSTLKIQRTQQEDSAVYLCASTRRREDFNEQFFGPGTRLTVL.

The chain carries TRBV2 and TRBJ1-2; TRBD1 agrees at 7 bases. The ends lost 5 bases at V and 4 bases at J; junction bases unmatched: 7. This CDR3 has 14 residues. Germline values: CDR1 SNHLY, CDR2 FYNNEI. The CDR3 sequence: CASSKEQGVYGYTF. CDR3 sequence (DNA): TGTGCCAGCAGTAAGGAGCAGGGGGTCTATGGCTACACCTTC.